This TCR beta chain was found in a study of CD8 T cells in Susac syndrome. Study-wide results and caveats: The study conceded that its TCR sequencing and HLA analysis involved relatively few individuals.

Germline CDR1 and CDR2: SQVTM and ANQGSEA. This CDR3 comprises 11 residues. The V end lost 4 bases, the J end lost 3 bases, and 3 bases lay between the germline ends. Random hexamers served to reverse transcribe roughly 0.5 to 1 ug RNA. MiXCR was run by TCRdb on the immunoSEQ multiplex PCR reads, yielding one entry per CDR3 protein. The sample records roughly 180,000 distinct CDR3 sequences, about 94% being singletons. For this clonotype: Its cognate antigen is unknown.

The sequence was obtained from a human donor in good health. Sequencing was carried out using CD4+ T cells from PBMCs. The chain employs TRBV29-1 and TRBJ2-2; D is uncertain. The CDR3 region has the DNA TGCAGCGTTGGATACACCGGGGAGCTGTTTTTT. Protein sequence: CSVGYTGELFF.